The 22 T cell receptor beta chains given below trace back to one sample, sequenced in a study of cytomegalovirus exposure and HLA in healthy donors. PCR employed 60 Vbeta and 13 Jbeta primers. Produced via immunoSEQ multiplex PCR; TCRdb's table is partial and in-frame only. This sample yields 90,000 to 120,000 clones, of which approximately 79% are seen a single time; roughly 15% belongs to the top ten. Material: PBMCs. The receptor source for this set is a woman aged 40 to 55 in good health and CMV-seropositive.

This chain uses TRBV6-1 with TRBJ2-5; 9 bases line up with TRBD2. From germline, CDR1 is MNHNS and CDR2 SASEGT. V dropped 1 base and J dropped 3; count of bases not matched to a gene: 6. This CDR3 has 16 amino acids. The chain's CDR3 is CASSEELVAGEETQYF. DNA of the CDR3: TGTGCCAGCAGTGAAGAATTGGTAGCGGGGGAAGAGACCCAGTACTTC.

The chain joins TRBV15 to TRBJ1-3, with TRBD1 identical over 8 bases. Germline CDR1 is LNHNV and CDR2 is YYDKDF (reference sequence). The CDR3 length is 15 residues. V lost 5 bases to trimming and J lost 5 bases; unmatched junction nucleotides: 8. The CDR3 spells CATSGQGHNRNTIYF. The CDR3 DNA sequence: TGTGCCACCAGCGGACAGGGCCATAATCGAAACACCATATATTTT.

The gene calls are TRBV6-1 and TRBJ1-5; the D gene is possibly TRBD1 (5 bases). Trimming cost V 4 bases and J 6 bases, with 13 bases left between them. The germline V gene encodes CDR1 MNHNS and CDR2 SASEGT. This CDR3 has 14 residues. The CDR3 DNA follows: TGTGCCAGCAGTGGACCTACGGGGGGTCAGCCCCAGCATTTT. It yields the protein CASSGPTGGQPQHF.

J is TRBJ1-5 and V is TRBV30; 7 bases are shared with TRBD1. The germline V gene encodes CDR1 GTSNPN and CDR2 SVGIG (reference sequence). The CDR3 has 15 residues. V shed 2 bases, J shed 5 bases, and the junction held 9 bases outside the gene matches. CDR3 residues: CAWSSDRVNYQPQHF. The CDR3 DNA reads TGTGCCTGGAGTAGCGACAGGGTGAATTATCAGCCCCAGCATTTT.

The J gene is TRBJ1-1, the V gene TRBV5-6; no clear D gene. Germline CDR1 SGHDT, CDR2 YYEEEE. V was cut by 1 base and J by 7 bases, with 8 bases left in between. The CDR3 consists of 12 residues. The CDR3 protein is CASSLYAGEAFF. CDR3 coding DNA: TGTGCCAGCAGCTTGTACGCCGGTGAAGCTTTCTTT.

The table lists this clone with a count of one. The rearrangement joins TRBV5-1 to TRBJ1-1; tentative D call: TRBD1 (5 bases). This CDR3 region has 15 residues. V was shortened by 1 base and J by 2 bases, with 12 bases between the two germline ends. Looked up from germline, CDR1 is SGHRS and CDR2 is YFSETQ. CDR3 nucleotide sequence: TGCGCCAGCAGCTTGAATGCAGGGTTAAACACTGAAGCTTTCTTT. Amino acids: CASSLNAGLNTEAFF.

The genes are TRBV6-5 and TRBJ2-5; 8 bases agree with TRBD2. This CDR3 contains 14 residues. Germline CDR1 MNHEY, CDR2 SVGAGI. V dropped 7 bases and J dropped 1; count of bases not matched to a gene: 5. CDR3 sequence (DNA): TGTGCCAGCATGGGCGGGGGGACCCAAGAGACCCAGTACTTC. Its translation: CASMGGGTQETQYF.

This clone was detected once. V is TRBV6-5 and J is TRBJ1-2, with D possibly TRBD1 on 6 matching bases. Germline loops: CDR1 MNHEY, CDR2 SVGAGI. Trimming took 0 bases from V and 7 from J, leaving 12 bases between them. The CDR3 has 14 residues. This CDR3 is CASSYSEGVVGYTF. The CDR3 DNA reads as TGTGCCAGCAGTTACTCAGAGGGGGTTGTTGGCTACACCTTC.

The CDR3 bases are TGTGCCAGCGACCCGGGACAGGGGGCCACTGGAAACACCATATATTTT. Translating it yields CASDPGQGATGNTIYF. This chain joins TRBV6-6 and TRBJ1-3, with 12 bases aligning to TRBD1. CDR1 MNHNY and CDR2 SVGAGI come from the germline V gene (reference sequence). The CDR3 consists of 16 residues. Trimming removed 8 bases from V and 2 bases from J; junction bases left unmatched: 7.

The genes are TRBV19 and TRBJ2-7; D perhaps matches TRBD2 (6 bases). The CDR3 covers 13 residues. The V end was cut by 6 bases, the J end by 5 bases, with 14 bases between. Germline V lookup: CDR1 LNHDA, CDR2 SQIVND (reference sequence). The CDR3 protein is CASRSGRGDEQYF. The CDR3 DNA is TGTGCCAGTAGATCAGGGCGGGGCGACGAGCAGTACTTC.

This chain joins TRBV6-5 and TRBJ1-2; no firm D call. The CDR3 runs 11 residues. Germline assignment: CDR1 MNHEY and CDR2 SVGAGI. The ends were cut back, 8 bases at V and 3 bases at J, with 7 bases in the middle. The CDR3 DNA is TGTGCCAGCTCCTCGGACTATGGCTACACCTTC. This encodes CASSSDYGYTF.

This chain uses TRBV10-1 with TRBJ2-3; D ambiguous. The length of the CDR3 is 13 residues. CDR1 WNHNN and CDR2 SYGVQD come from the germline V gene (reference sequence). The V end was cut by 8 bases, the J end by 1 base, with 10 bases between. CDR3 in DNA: TGCGCCAGCGGATGGGCCGGCACAGATACGCAGTATTTT. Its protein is CASGWAGTDTQYF.

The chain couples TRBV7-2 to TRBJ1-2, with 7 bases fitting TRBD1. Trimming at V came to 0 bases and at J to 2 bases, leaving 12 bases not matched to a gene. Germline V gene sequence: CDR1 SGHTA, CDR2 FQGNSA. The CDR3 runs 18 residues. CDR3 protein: CASSLAPQTGTLNYGYTF. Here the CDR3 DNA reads TGTGCCAGCAGCTTAGCCCCCCAGACAGGGACACTAAACTATGGCTACACCTTC.

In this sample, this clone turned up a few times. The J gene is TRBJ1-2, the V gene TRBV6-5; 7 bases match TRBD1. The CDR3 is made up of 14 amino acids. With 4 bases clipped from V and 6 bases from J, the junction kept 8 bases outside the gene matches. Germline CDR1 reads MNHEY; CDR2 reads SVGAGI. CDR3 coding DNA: TGTGCCAGCAGTTTACAGGGGACGAGACATGGCTACACCTTC. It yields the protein CASSLQGTRHGYTF.

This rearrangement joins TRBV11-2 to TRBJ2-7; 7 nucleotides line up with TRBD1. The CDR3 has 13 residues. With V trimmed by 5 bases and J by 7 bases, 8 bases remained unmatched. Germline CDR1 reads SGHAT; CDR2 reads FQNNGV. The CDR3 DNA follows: TGTGCCAGCAGCCCTGACAGGGTGAGGGAGCAGTACTTC. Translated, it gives CASSPDRVREQYF.

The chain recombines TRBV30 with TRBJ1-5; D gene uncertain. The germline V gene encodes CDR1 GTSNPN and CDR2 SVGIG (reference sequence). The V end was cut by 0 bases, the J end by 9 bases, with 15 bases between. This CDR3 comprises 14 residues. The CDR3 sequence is CAWSVGPIHGPQHF. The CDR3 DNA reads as TGTGCCTGGAGTGTCGGTCCGATTCATGGGCCCCAGCATTTT.

The CDR3 spells CASSFNRGTNTGELFF. Here the CDR3 DNA reads TGTGCCAGCAGCTTCAACAGGGGCACGAACACCGGGGAGCTGTTTTTT. This chain joins TRBV5-4 and TRBJ2-2; 7 bases are a match to TRBD1. Germline CDR1 SGHNT, CDR2 YYREEE (reference sequence). The CDR3 is made up of 16 amino acids. V was pared by 2 bases and J by 0 bases, with 4 bases of the junction left unmatched.

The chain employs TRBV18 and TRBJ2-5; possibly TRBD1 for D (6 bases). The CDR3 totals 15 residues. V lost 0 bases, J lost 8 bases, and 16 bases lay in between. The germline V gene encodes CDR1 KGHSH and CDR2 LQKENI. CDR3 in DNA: TGTGCCAGCTCACCACCGCTTGTAGGACAGTCTACCCAGTACTTC. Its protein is CASSPPLVGQSTQYF. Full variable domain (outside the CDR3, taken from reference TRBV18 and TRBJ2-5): NAGVMQNPRHLVRRRGQEARLRCSPMKGHSHVYWYRQLPEEGLKFMVYLQKENIIDESGMPKERFSAEFPKEGPSILRIQQVVRGDSAAYFCASSPPLVGQSTQYFGPGTRLLVL.

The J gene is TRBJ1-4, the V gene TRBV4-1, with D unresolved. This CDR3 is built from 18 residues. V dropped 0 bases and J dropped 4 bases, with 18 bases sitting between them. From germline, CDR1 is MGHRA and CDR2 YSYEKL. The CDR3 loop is CASSQDPGKVNHNEKLFF. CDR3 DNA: TGCGCCAGCAGCCAAGATCCGGGGAAGGTTAACCATAATGAAAAACTGTTTTTT.

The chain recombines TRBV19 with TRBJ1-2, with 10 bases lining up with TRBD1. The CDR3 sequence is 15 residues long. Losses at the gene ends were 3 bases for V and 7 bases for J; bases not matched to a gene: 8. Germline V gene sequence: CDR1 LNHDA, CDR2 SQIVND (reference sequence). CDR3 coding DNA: TGTGCCAGTAGTATCCCGGTGGGGACAGGGGTTGGCTACACCTTC. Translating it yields CASSIPVGTGVGYTF. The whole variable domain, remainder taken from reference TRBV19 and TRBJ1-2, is DGGITQSPKYLFRKEGQNVTLSCEQNLNHDAMYWYRQDPGQGLRLIYYSQIVNDFQKGDIAEGYSVSREKKESFPLTVTSAQKNPTAFYLCASSIPVGTGVGYTFGSGTRLTVV.

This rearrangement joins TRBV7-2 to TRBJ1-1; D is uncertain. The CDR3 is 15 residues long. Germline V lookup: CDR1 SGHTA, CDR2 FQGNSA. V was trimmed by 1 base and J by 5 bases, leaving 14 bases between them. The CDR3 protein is CASSLVGKRLTEAFF. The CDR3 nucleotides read TGTGCCAGCAGCTTAGTCGGGAAACGGTTAACTGAAGCTTTCTTT.

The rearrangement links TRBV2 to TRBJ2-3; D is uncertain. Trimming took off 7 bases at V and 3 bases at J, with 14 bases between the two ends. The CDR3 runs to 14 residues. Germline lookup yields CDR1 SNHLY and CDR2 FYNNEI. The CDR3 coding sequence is TGTGCCAGCATTTTAGAACTCGGTACAGATACGCAGTATTTT. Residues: CASILELGTDTQYF.